This TCR beta chain was documented in a study of Graves' ophthalmopathy and Graves' hyperthyroidism. General observations from the study: It was with roughly 71% sensitivity and roughly 75% specificity that the model predicted ophthalmopathy progression. Classification of ophthalmopathy versus stable hyperthyroidism by a 13-signature model yielded about 90% sensitivity and about 81% specificity. Blood contained most expanded thyroid clonotypes exceeding 0.001 frequency.

Patients were left out if they had other autoimmune diseases, uncontrolled infections, pregnancy or lactation. TCR beta CDR3 amplification used RNA transcripts. First-round RT-PCR with HTBI primers preceded a second-round multiplex PCR. TCRdb passed the multiplex PCR reads through MiXCR, listing each CDR3 protein once. The sample has some 400,000 distinct CDR3 sequences; about 16% are singletons. Germline assignment: CDR1 SQVTM and CDR2 ANQGSEA. The ends were cut back, 7 bases at V and 6 bases at J, with 18 bases in the middle. The CDR3 is 13 amino acids. This clonotype was counted many times. What it binds is unknown.

The clonotype comes from a woman under 30 with Graves' ophthalmopathy. The genes are TRBV29-1 and TRBJ2-5; D may be TRBD1 or TRBD2 (6 bases each). Sequenced input: peripheral blood. This CDR3 is CSGSLGGRQTQYF. CDR3 coding DNA: TGCAGCGGGAGCCTAGGGGGGCGGCAGACCCAGTACTTC.